What follows is one T cell receptor (beta chain) and its context. The antigen is unknown. This specimen comes from a study of CD8 T cells in Susac syndrome. For the study at large: Treatment status at blood draw for the Susac syndrome patients was therapy-naive, corticosteroids, or intravenous immunoglobulin alone. Study-wide findings and caveats: The authors acknowledged that the study's TCR sequencing and HLA analysis involved relatively few individuals.

The CDR3 has 15 residues. V gave up 2 bases and J gave up 2 bases; unmatched junction bases: 5. Per germline, CDR1 MNHEY and CDR2 SVGAGI. About 0.5 to 1 ug RNA was reverse transcribed with random hexamers. TCRdb reprocessed the immunoSEQ multiplex PCR reads via MiXCR and lists one record per CDR3 protein. Of about 81,000 distinct CDR3 sequences in the sample, around 94% were seen once. The sample comprised CD8+ T cells from PBMCs. The J gene is TRBJ2-5, the V gene TRBV6-5; 7 bases are shared with TRBD2. This receptor was identified in a human donor with Susac syndrome. The CDR3 region has the DNA TGTGCCAGCAGTTACGCGGGAGTGTCGCAAGAGACCCAGTACTTC. This translates into CASSYAGVSQETQYF.